These T cell receptor beta chains were read from a single sample in a study of blood T cell repertoires in COVID-19. Repertoires were generated with immunoSEQ multiplex PCR, while TCRdb's copy carries only in-frame clones and drops some. The sample consists of tens of thousands of clones, roughly 84% of them appearing once. Sequencing was done on a sample of peripheral blood. These TCRs come from a man between 65 and 80 years old with active COVID-19. Both conserved end residues are part of each CDR3. A D gene is named only where the DNA matches it firmly. Rows may omit the clone size; those that give it use once, few, many or a size class.

V	J	D	size	CDR3	DNA
TRBV30	TRBJ1-1	TRBD1	-	CAWSADRQGEAFF	TGTGCCTGGAGTGCGGACCGACAGGGTGAAGCTTTCTTT
TRBV19	TRBJ2-1	-	-	CASSISGPTYNEQFF	TGTGCCAGTAGTATAAGTGGGCCAACCTACAATGAGCAGTTCTTC
TRBV7-2	TRBJ2-7	TRBD1	-	CASNPDRNSYEQYF	TGTGCCAGCAACCCGGACAGGAACTCCTACGAGCAGTACTTC
TRBV5-1	TRBJ2-4	TRBD2	-	CASSPAGLAGAGNIQYF	TGCGCCAGCAGCCCCGCTGGACTAGCGGGAGCGGGAAACATTCAGTACTTC
TRBV19	TRBJ2-3	TRBD2	-	CASSILTSGGTDTQYF	TGTGCCAGTAGTATCCTCACTAGCGGAGGCACAGATACGCAGTATTTT
TRBV12-5	TRBJ2-2	-	-	CASGFGRGELFF	TGTGCTAGTGGTTTTGGGCGCGGGGAGCTGTTTTTT
TRBV7-3	TRBJ1-1	-	-	CASSLAAGAPGNTEAFF	TGTGCCAGCAGCTTAGCCGCAGGGGCACCGGGGAACACTGAAGCTTTCTTT
TRBV6-6	TRBJ2-1	-	-	CASSYGTYNEQFF	TGTGCCAGCAGTTACGGGACATACAATGAGCAGTTCTTC
TRBV5-4	TRBJ2-7	TRBD1	-	CASSPGQGLYEQYF	TGTGCCAGCAGCCCGGGACAGGGGCTGTACGAGCAGTACTTC
TRBV19	TRBJ2-5	TRBD1	-	CASSFRQGQETQYF	TGTGCCAGTAGTTTCCGACAGGGACAAGAGACCCAGTACTTC
TRBV9	TRBJ2-1	-	-	CASRRDSDNEQFF	TGTGCCAGCAGGCGGGACTCCGACAATGAGCAGTTCTTC
TRBV7-3	TRBJ2-5	TRBD2	-	CASSLGLAGDETQYF	TGTGCCAGCAGCCTGGGACTAGCGGGAGACGAGACCCAGTACTTC
TRBV7-8	TRBJ2-7	TRBD1	-	CASSPRRPRDRPYEQYF	TGTGCCAGCAGCCCAAGACGGCCCCGGGACAGACCCTACGAGCAGTACTTC
TRBV9	TRBJ2-3	TRBD2	-	CASSAGTSGDTQYF	TGTGCCAGCAGCGCCGGGACTAGCGGGGATACGCAGTATTTT
TRBV5-1	TRBJ2-7	TRBD2	-	CASSRTSSYEQYF	TGCGCCAGCAGCCGGACTAGCTCCTACGAGCAGTACTTC
TRBV30	TRBJ2-3	-	-	CAWSVRQADTQYF	TGTGCCTGGAGTGTACGGCAGGCGGATACGCAGTATTTT
TRBV25-1	TRBJ1-1	-	-	CASSEWRGADTEAFF	TGTGCCAGCAGTGAATGGCGGGGGGCCGACACTGAAGCTTTCTTT
TRBV7-3	TRBJ1-5	-	few	CASSPSGGNNQPQHF	TGTGCCAGCAGCCCCTCCGGAGGGAACAATCAGCCCCAGCATTTT
TRBV18	TRBJ1-2	-	-	CASSPSDNYGYTF	TGTGCCAGCTCACCTTCTGACAATTATGGCTACACCTTC
TRBV10-3	TRBJ2-5	TRBD2	-	CAISERLAVGDRVETQYF	TGTGCCATCAGTGAACGGCTAGCGGTGGGAGACCGTGTGGAGACCCAGTACTTC
TRBV5-1	TRBJ2-2	TRBD1	once	CASSYGTGSHTGELFF	TGCGCCAGCAGCTATGGGACAGGGAGCCACACCGGGGAGCTGTTTTTT
TRBV13	TRBJ1-3	-	-	CASSSIQGKGNTIYF	TGTGCCAGCAGCTCCATACAGGGTAAAGGAAACACCATATATTTT
TRBV20-1	TRBJ2-1	-	-	CSASNRQGPSNEQFF	TGCAGTGCTAGTAATCGGCAGGGCCCTTCCAATGAGCAGTTCTTC
TRBV7-6	TRBJ1-5	TRBD1	-	CASSLAAGGIQPQHF	TGTGCCAGCAGCTTAGCAGCAGGGGGTATTCAGCCCCAGCATTTT
TRBV3-1/TRBV3-2	TRBJ2-7	-	-	CASSLRSREQYF	TGTGCCAGCAGCCTCCGGTCACGGGAGCAGTACTTC
TRBV7-8	TRBJ2-1	-	-	CASSFLPGNNLNEQFF	TGTGCCAGCAGCTTTCTCCCGGGAAATAACTTAAATGAGCAGTTCTTC
TRBV5-1	TRBJ2-1	TRBD2	-	CASSFVASGAGNEQFF	TGCGCCAGCAGCTTCGTGGCTAGCGGGGCGGGGAATGAGCAGTTCTTC
TRBV18	TRBJ1-6	-	-	CASSTTGAYNSPLHF	TGTGCCAGCTCTACGACAGGAGCCTATAATTCACCCCTCCACTTT
TRBV7-8	TRBJ1-1	-	-	CASSLVSGWNTEAFF	TGTGCCAGCAGCTTAGTTTCGGGGTGGAACACTGAAGCTTTCTTT
TRBV9	TRBJ2-1	TRBD2	-	CASSVGLAGVGEQFF	TGTGCCAGCAGCGTAGGCCTAGCGGGAGTCGGTGAGCAGTTCTTC
TRBV24-1	TRBJ1-1	-	-	CATSDGQRAFF	TGTGCCACCAGTGATGGACAAAGGGCTTTCTTT
TRBV28	TRBJ2-7	TRBD1	-	CASTPGQGAYEQYF	TGTGCCAGCACTCCGGGACAGGGCGCCTACGAGCAGTACTTC
TRBV3-1/TRBV3-2	TRBJ2-7	TRBD1	-	CASSYDRDDEQYF	TGTGCCAGCAGCTACGACAGGGACGACGAGCAGTACTTC
TRBV11-1	TRBJ2-1	TRBD2	-	CASSQSRLASRNEQFF	TGTGCCAGCAGCCAGTCGAGACTAGCATCGAGAAATGAGCAGTTCTTC
TRBV29-1	TRBJ2-7	TRBD1	-	CSVNRDRGCYEQYF	TGCAGCGTTAACCGGGACAGGGGATGTTACGAGCAGTACTTC
TRBV11-2	TRBJ2-3	TRBD2	-	CASSPVPGLAGTDTQYF	TGTGCCAGCAGCCCTGTCCCCGGACTAGCGGGCACAGATACGCAGTATTTT
TRBV3-1/TRBV3-2	TRBJ2-1	TRBD2	-	CASSQDRLAGDNEQFF	TGTGCCAGCAGCCAAGATAGACTAGCGGGCGACAATGAGCAGTTCTTC
TRBV27	TRBJ2-1	TRBD2	-	CASSLGGVLANEQFF	TGTGCCAGCAGTTTGGGGGGGGTTTTAGCAAATGAGCAGTTCTTC
TRBV29-1	TRBJ2-2	-	-	CSVEEGAGGGELFF	TGCAGCGTTGAAGAAGGGGCCGGTGGGGGGGAGCTGTTTTTT
TRBV7-2	TRBJ1-2	-	-	CASSLDQGGWYYGYTF	TGTGCCAGCAGCTTAGATCAGGGAGGGTGGTACTATGGCTACACCTTC
TRBV7-9	TRBJ2-7	TRBD1	-	CASISGTGTHEQYF	TGTGCCAGCATCTCCGGGACAGGGACCCACGAGCAGTACTTC
TRBV20-1	TRBJ1-1	TRBD1	-	CSASGTVAEAFF	TGCAGTGCTAGTGGGACAGTCGCTGAAGCTTTCTTT
TRBV7-3	TRBJ2-1	TRBD2	-	CASSLRTGGSFPSYNEQFF	TGTGCCAGCAGCCTTCGAACGGGCGGGAGTTTCCCCTCCTACAATGAGCAGTTCTTC
TRBV9	TRBJ2-7	-	-	CASSVDELPTYEQYF	TGTGCCAGCAGCGTAGACGAACTACCCACCTACGAGCAGTACTTC
TRBV5-1	TRBJ1-2	-	-	CASPGGRANYGYTF	TGCGCCAGCCCCGGCGGCAGGGCTAACTATGGCTACACCTTC
TRBV7-9	TRBJ2-3	-	-	CASSRLADTQYF	TGTGCCAGCAGCCGTCTAGCAGATACGCAGTATTTT
TRBV3-1/TRBV3-2	TRBJ2-5	TRBD1	-	CASSSRQGVYF	TGTGCCAGCAGCTCCCGACAGGGGGTCTACTTC
TRBV19	TRBJ2-7	TRBD1	-	CASSMDRYEGSYEQYF	TGTGCCAGTAGTATGGACAGGTATGAGGGGTCCTACGAGCAGTACTTC
TRBV6-2/TRBV6-3	TRBJ2-4	TRBD2	-	CASSASGSITKNIQYF	TGTGCCAGCAGCGCCAGCGGGAGTATAACCAAAAACATTCAGTACTTC
TRBV5-1	TRBJ2-3	-	-	CASSLIVSADTQYF	TGCGCCAGCAGCTTGATTGTGAGCGCAGATACGCAGTATTTT
TRBV27	TRBJ1-5	TRBD1	-	CASSPDRAHQPQHF	TGTGCCAGCAGTCCAGACAGGGCCCATCAGCCCCAGCATTTT
TRBV30	TRBJ1-6	-	few	CAWKYRENSPLHF	TGTGCCTGGAAATACAGGGAGAATTCACCCCTCCACTTT
TRBV19	TRBJ2-2	-	many	CASSGTTLFGELFF	TGTGCCAGTAGCGGGACAACGCTATTCGGGGAGCTGTTTTTT
TRBV4-1	TRBJ1-5	-	-	CASSQGEAGRGAMAQHF	TGCGCCAGCAGCCAAGGGGAGGCCGGCCGAGGGGCAATGGCCCAGCATTTT
TRBV10-3	TRBJ1-3	-	-	CAGGDRSGNTIYF	TGTGCCGGAGGAGACAGGTCTGGAAACACCATATATTTT
TRBV19	TRBJ2-2	TRBD2	-	CASGTSGTAGELFF	TGTGCCAGTGGGACTAGCGGGACCGCCGGGGAGCTGTTTTTT
TRBV5-1	TRBJ2-3	TRBD1	-	CASSPETGYTDTQYF	TGCGCCAGCAGCCCCGAGACAGGGTACACAGATACGCAGTATTTT
TRBV27	TRBJ2-7	TRBD2	-	CASRGLAGGLEQYF	TGTGCCAGCAGGGGACTAGCGGGAGGGCTAGAGCAGTACTTC